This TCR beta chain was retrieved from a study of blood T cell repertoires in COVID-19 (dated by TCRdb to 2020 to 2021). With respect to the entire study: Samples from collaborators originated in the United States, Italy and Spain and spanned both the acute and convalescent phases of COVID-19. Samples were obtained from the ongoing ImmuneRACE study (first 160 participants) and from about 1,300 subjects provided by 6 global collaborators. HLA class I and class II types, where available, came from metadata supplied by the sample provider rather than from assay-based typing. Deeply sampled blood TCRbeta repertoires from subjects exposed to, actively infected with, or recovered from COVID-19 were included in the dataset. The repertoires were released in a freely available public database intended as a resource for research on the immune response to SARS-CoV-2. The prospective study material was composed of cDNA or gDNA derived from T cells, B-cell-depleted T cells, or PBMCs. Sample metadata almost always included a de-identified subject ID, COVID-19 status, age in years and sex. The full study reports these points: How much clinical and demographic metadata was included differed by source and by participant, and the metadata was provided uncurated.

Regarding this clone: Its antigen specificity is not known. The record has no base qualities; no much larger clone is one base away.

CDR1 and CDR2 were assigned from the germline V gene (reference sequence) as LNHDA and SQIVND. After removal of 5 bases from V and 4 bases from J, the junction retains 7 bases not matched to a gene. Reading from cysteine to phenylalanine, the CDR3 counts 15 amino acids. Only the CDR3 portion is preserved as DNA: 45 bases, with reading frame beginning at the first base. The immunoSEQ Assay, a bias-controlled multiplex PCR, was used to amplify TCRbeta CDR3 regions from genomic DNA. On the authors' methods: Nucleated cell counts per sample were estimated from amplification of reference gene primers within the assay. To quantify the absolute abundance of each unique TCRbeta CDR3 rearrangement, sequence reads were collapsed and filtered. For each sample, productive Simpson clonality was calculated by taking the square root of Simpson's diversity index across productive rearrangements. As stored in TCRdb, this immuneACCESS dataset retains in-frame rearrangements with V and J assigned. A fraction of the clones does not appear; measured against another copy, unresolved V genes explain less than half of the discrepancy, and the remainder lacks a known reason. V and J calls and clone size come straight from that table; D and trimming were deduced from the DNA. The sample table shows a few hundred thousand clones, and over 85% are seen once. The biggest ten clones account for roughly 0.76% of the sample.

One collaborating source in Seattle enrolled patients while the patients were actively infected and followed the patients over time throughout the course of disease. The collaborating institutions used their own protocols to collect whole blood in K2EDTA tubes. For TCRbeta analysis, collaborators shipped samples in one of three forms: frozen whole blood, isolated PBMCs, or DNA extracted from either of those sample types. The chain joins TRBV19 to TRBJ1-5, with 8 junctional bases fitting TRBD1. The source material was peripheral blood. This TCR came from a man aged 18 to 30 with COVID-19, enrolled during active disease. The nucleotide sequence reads TGTGCCAGTAGTGTCCGGGACAGGCCTAATCAGCCCCAGCATTTT. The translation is CASSVRDRPNQPQHF.